These T cell receptor beta chains were read from a single sample in a study of T cell responses to AZD1222 COVID-19 vaccine. The table came from immunoSEQ multiplex PCR; TCRdb's copy has only in-frame clones and leaves some out. Among fewer than 180,000 clones listed, 94% were seen once. The sequencing here drew on peripheral blood, taken on day 0 of AZD1222 vaccination. Every receptor here comes from an adult in good health. Both conserved end residues are part of each CDR3. The D gene is left open where the match is weak. Not all rows give a size; the values are once, few, many and, for expanded clones, a class.

DNA: TGTGCCAGCAGCGAAGATGGGAAATCCTTC
CDR3: CASSEDGKSF
size: .
J: TRBJ1-2
D: .
V: TRBV2

DNA: TGTGCCAGCAGTTACTCGACGGGGCAGCCCCAGCATTTT
CDR3: CASSYSTGQPQHF
size: .
J: TRBJ1-5
D: .
V: TRBV6-5

DNA: TGTGCCAGCTCCAACGTTAATGAAAAACTGTTTTTT
CDR3: CASSNVNEKLFF
size: .
J: TRBJ1-4
D: .
V: TRBV6-5

DNA: TGTGCCAGCAGCTTTAACACAGGGGAGTCACCCCTCCACTTT
CDR3: CASSFNTGESPLHF
size: .
J: TRBJ1-6
D: TRBD1
V: TRBV7-8

DNA: TGTGCCACCCGAGAGGCGATTAGCAATCAGCCCCAGCATTTT
CDR3: CATREAISNQPQHF
size: .
J: TRBJ1-5
D: .
V: TRBV28

DNA: TGTGCCAGCAGCCCCCGCGGGGGTCCCACAGATACGCAGTATTTT
CDR3: CASSPRGGPTDTQYF
size: .
J: TRBJ2-3
D: TRBD2
V: TRBV7-3

DNA: TGTGCCAGCACTAACAGGGGCAGTAGTGCTTTCTTT
CDR3: CASTNRGSSAFF
size: .
J: TRBJ1-1
D: TRBD1
V: TRBV6-5

DNA: TGTGCCAGCAGCTTAGCTGGACTCGGCTACAATGAGCAGTTCTTC
CDR3: CASSLAGLGYNEQFF
size: .
J: TRBJ2-1
D: .
V: TRBV7-2

DNA: TGTGCCAGCAGCCCCGGACATACGAACACCGGGGAGCTGTTTTTT
CDR3: CASSPGHTNTGELFF
size: few
J: TRBJ2-2
D: .
V: TRBV11-2

DNA: TGTGCCAGCAGGGGACCGCGAAATCAGCCCCAGCATTTT
CDR3: CASRGPRNQPQHF
size: once
J: TRBJ1-5
D: .
V: TRBV6-5

DNA: TGTGCCAGCAGCTTAGATCCCCCAGGATACTATGGCTACACCTTC
CDR3: CASSLDPPGYYGYTF
size: .
J: TRBJ1-2
D: .
V: TRBV7-9

DNA: TGTGCCAGCAGCGGTGACTCGGGCAAAAACATTCAGTACTTC
CDR3: CASSGDSGKNIQYF
size: once
J: TRBJ2-4
D: .
V: TRBV3-1/TRBV3-2

DNA: TGTGCCAGCAGTTACCCGGGACAGGGGTTAGATACGCAGTATTTT
CDR3: CASSYPGQGLDTQYF
size: .
J: TRBJ2-3
D: TRBD1
V: TRBV6-5

DNA: TGTGCCAGCAGCTCGCCCGGGACTAGCGGCCTGAGCTCCTACAATGAGCAGTTCTTC
CDR3: CASSSPGTSGLSSYNEQFF
size: .
J: TRBJ2-1
D: TRBD2
V: TRBV6-6

DNA: TGTGCCAGCAGTTTCCAGGGGGGCAATGAGCAGTTCTTC
CDR3: CASSFQGGNEQFF
size: .
J: TRBJ2-1
D: .
V: TRBV6-5

DNA: TGTGCCAGCAGTCCCGGACAGGGGCTTGGCTACACCTTC
CDR3: CASSPGQGLGYTF
size: .
J: TRBJ1-2
D: TRBD1
V: TRBV27

DNA: TGTGCCAGCAGCCAAGTGAGAGGCCTCAAGTTCTTC
CDR3: CASSQVRGLKFF
size: .
J: TRBJ2-1
D: .
V: TRBV3-1/TRBV3-2

DNA: TGTGCCAGCAGCTTACAGGGAAGCTATGGCTACACCTTC
CDR3: CASSLQGSYGYTF
size: .
J: TRBJ1-2
D: .
V: TRBV5-4

DNA: TGTGCCAGCAGCTTGGATGCGGGACTAGCGGACAATGAGCAGTTCTTC
CDR3: CASSLDAGLADNEQFF
size: few
J: TRBJ2-1
D: TRBD2
V: TRBV7-2

DNA: TGTGCCAGCAGTTTGGACAGGGGGATCGGCTACACCTTC
CDR3: CASSLDRGIGYTF
size: .
J: TRBJ1-2
D: TRBD1
V: TRBV6-5

DNA: TGTGCCACCAGTTCCTGGGGGGATGAGCAGTTCTTC
CDR3: CATSSWGDEQFF
size: .
J: TRBJ2-1
D: .
V: TRBV24-1

DNA: TGTGCCAGCAGCGTAACAGGGGGCGGTGAGCAGTTCTTC
CDR3: CASSVTGGGEQFF
size: .
J: TRBJ2-1
D: TRBD1
V: TRBV7-2

DNA: TGTGCCAGCAGCCGGGGCCATGGGGATCAGCCCCAGCATTTT
CDR3: CASSRGHGDQPQHF
size: .
J: TRBJ1-5
D: .
V: TRBV7-8

DNA: TGTGCCAGTAGACCCGACAGGAATCAAGAGACCCAGTACTTC
CDR3: CASRPDRNQETQYF
size: .
J: TRBJ2-5
D: .
V: TRBV19

DNA: TGTGCCAGCCGAAAGACCAGGGAGAACACTGAAGCTTTCTTT
CDR3: CASRKTRENTEAFF
size: .
J: TRBJ1-1
D: .
V: TRBV27

DNA: TGTGCCAGCAGCCGCGAGGAACAGGAGACCCAGTACTTC
CDR3: CASSREEQETQYF
size: .
J: TRBJ2-5
D: .
V: TRBV6-2/TRBV6-3

DNA: TGTGCCAGCAGTTTCAGGCAGTTCACCGGGGAGCTGTTTTTT
CDR3: CASSFRQFTGELFF
size: .
J: TRBJ2-2
D: .
V: TRBV6-5

DNA: TGTGCCATCAGTGGCAGGGGAGGCAATCAGCCCCAGCATTTT
CDR3: CAISGRGGNQPQHF
size: .
J: TRBJ1-5
D: .
V: TRBV10-3

DNA: TGTGCCAGCAGCCATAGAAGCCTTGGGACTGAAGCTTTCTTT
CDR3: CASSHRSLGTEAFF
size: .
J: TRBJ1-1
D: .
V: TRBV4-2

DNA: TGTGCCAGCAGTGAGTTGGACCCGGTGTACTATGGCTACACCTTC
CDR3: CASSELDPVYYGYTF
size: .
J: TRBJ1-2
D: .
V: TRBV6-1

DNA: TGTGCCAGCCGAAGGGGGAATAGCAATCAGCCCCAGCATTTT
CDR3: CASRRGNSNQPQHF
size: .
J: TRBJ1-5
D: .
V: TRBV2

DNA: TGTGCCAGTAGTACGGTAACGCGAGGCTACACCTTC
CDR3: CASSTVTRGYTF
size: .
J: TRBJ1-2
D: .
V: TRBV19